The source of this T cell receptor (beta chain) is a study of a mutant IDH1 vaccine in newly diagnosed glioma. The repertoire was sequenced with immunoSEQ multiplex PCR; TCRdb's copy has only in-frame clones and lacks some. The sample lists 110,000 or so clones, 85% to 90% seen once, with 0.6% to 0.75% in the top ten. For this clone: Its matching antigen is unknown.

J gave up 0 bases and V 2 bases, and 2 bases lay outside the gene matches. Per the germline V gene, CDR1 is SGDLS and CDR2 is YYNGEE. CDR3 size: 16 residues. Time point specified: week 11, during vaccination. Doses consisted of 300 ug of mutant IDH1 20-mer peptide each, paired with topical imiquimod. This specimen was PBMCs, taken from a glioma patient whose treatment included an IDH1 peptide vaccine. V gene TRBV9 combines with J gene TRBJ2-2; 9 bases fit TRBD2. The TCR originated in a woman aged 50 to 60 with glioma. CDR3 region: CASSVAGGPNTGELFF. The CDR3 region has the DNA TGTGCCAGCAGCGTGGCGGGAGGGCCGAACACCGGGGAGCTGTTTTTT. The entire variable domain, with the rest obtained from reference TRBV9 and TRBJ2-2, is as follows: DSGVTQTPKHLITATGQRVTLRCSPRSGDLSVYWYQQSLDQGLQFLIQYYNGEERAKGNILERFSAQQFPDLHSELNLSSLELGDSALYFCASSVAGGPNTGELFFGEGSRLTVL.